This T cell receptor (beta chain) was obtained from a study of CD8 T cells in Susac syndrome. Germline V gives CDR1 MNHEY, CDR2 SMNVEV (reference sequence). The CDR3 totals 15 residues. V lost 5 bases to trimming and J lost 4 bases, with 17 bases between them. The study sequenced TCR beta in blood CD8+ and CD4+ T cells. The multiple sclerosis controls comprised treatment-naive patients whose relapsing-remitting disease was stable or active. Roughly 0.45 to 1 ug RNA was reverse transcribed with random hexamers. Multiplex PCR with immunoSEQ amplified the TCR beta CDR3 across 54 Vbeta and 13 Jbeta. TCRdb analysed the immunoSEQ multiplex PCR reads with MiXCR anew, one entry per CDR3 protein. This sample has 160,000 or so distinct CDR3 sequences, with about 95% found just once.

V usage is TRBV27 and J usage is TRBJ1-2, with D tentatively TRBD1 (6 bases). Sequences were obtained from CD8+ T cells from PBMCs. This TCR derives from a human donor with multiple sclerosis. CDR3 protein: CASSPMGAPSYGYTF. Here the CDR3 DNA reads TGTGCCAGCAGTCCCATGGGGGCACCCTCCTATGGCTACACCTTC.